These T cell receptor beta chains were read from a single sample in a study of human T cells and chemical hapten exposure. TCRdb reprocessed the RACE reads via MiXCR and lists one record per CDR3 protein. This repertoire shows just over 70,000 distinct CDR3 sequences, over 8.5% found once; its top ten account for 1.4%. The sample consisted of whole blood, taken in connection with sensitization to the hapten diphenylcyclopropenone (DPC). Receptor source: a woman aged 45-59 years with alopecia areata. Some clones in this sample may be carry-over from other donors' samples. CDR3s include the opening cysteine and the closing phenylalanine or tryptophan. Fields, in order: clone size, D gene, J gene, V gene, CDR3 DNA, CDR3 protein. D genes are given only for firm matches. The size field is filled for only some rows; it gives once, few, many or a size class.

few | TRBD1 | TRBJ1-2 | TRBV19 | TGTGCCAGTCTGGGTTTTACAGGGGCCCCTGAAAGTAACTATGGCTACACCTTC | CASLGFTGAPESNYGYTF
many | . | TRBJ1-2 | TRBV18 | TGTGCCAGCTCACTCGACGAGGGCTTATATGGCTACACCTTC | CASSLDEGLYGYTF
few | . | TRBJ2-5 | TRBV7-6 | TGTGCCAGCAGCTTGGACGTAACAGGTCCTCTGGGGGAGACCCAGTACTTC | CASSLDVTGPLGETQYF
many | TRBD2 | TRBJ2-1 | TRBV14 | TGTGCCAGCAGCCAGACGCGGGGGAACCTTAATGAGCAGTTCTTC | CASSQTRGNLNEQFF
few | . | TRBJ2-3 | TRBV7-2 | TGTGCCAGCAGCTTAGCGCGGAGGGGAACCCGAACAGATACGCAGTATTTT | CASSLARRGTRTDTQYF
few | TRBD1 | TRBJ1-1 | TRBV29-1 | TGCAGCGTTGGGGAGTCAGGGGGCCTTAACACTGAAGCTTTCTTT | CSVGESGGLNTEAFF
. | TRBD1 | TRBJ1-6 | TRBV11-2 | TGTGCCAGCAGCACTCTGACAGGGGGGTCACCCCTCCACTTT | CASSTLTGGSPLHF
many | . | TRBJ1-1 | TRBV7-8 | TGTGCCAGCAGCAATTGGGGCAGGGGCCCTACTAACACTGAAGCTTTCTTT | CASSNWGRGPTNTEAFF
many | TRBD2 | TRBJ2-3 | TRBV20-1 | TGCTCGTCAAAGCGGGGGGCCTGGTCGACAGCTACGCAGTATTTT | CSSKRGAWSTATQYF
. | TRBD2 | TRBJ2-3 | TRBV6-2/TRBV6-3 | TGTGCCAGCAGCCAGAAGGTTAGCGGGGATCCTAGGAGTTTGAGGAATACGCAGTATTTT | CASSQKVSGDPRSLRNTQYF
many | . | TRBJ2-2 | TRBV6-2/TRBV6-3 | TGTGCCAGCAGTTACCCCCTAGCCCAGCTGTTTTTT | CASSYPLAQLFF
many | TRBD2 | TRBJ2-1 | TRBV29-1 | TGCAGCGTTGTATCGGGGGGGTACAATGAGCAGTTCTTC | CSVVSGGYNEQFF
many | . | TRBJ1-2 | TRBV5-1 | TGCGCCAGCAGGGAGCAGGGGTCGTATTCCTATGGCTACACCTTC | CASREQGSYSYGYTF
many | . | TRBJ1-2 | TRBV28 | TGTGCCAGCAGTTTCGTGCAGGGCTATGGCTACACCTTC | CASSFVQGYGYTF
. | . | TRBJ2-7 | TRBV7-9 | TGTGCCAGCAGCTCATTAGGATCCTACGAGCAGTACTTC | CASSSLGSYEQYF
. | . | TRBJ1-1 | TRBV6-1 | TGTGCCAGCAGTGGGACGGCGTCCTCTCAAGCTTTCTTT | CASSGTASSQAFF
few | . | TRBJ1-1 | TRBV11-2 | TGTGCCAGCAGCAACGAATACATGAACACTGAAGCTTTCTTT | CASSNEYMNTEAFF
. | TRBD2 | TRBJ2-7 | TRBV29-1 | TGCAGCGTCCAAAGGGGGGGACTAGCGGGAGCCTACGAGCAGTACTTC | CSVQRGGLAGAYEQYF
many | . | TRBJ2-3 | TRBV7-2 | TGTGCCAGCAGCTCCTCTGTAGCTAGCACAGATACGCAGTATTTT | CASSSSVASTDTQYF
many | . | TRBJ1-6 | TRBV6-6 | TGTGCCAGCAGTTACTCGAGCCAGAATAATTCACCCCTCCACTTT | CASSYSSQNNSPLHF
few | . | TRBJ2-5 | TRBV29-1 | TGCAGCGTTGAAGATTCGAGCCAGTACTTC | CSVEDSSQYF
. | TRBD1 | TRBJ1-1 | TRBV7-9 | TGTGCCAGCAGCTTAAAGGGGGCATTAGCCTTAAACACTGAAGCTTTCTTT | CASSLKGALALNTEAFF
few | . | TRBJ1-1 | TRBV20-1 | TGCAGTGCTAGAGGACGCTCGGAAGCTTTCTTT | CSARGRSEAFF
few | . | TRBJ1-5 | TRBV12-3/TRBV12-4 | TGTGCCAGCAGTTTAATGGACGGACACAATCAGCCCCAGCATTTT | CASSLMDGHNQPQHF
. | . | TRBJ1-1 | TRBV11-2 | TGTGCCAGCAGCGGTGGGGCAGGGGATACTGAAGCTTTCTTT | CASSGGAGDTEAFF
few | . | TRBJ1-2 | TRBV19 | TGTGCCAGTAGTATTGGGGGCGGCAACTATGGCTACACCTTC | CASSIGGGNYGYTF
many | TRBD1 | TRBJ1-4 | TRBV7-2 | TGTGCCAGCAGCTTGACAGGGTTTGGTGAAAAACTGTTTTTT | CASSLTGFGEKLFF
many | TRBD2 | TRBJ2-2 | TRBV28 | TGTGCCAGCAGGACTAGCGGGACAGCCGGGGAGCTGTTTTTT | CASRTSGTAGELFF
many | . | TRBJ1-1 | TRBV27 | TGTGCCAGCAGTTTAGTTGGGCAGTTTAAAGCTTTCTTT | CASSLVGQFKAFF
few | . | TRBJ2-7 | TRBV6-6 | TGTGCCAGCAGTTACTCGGCCCTCGGGACTTCTACTTACGAGCAGTACTTC | CASSYSALGTSTYEQYF
many | . | TRBJ2-5 | TRBV5-1 | TGCGCCAGCAGCTTGGGGGGGAGTCGGGAGACCCAGTACTTC | CASSLGGSRETQYF
. | . | TRBJ2-7 | TRBV5-5 | TGTGCCAGCAGCTTGGGGACAGACCGGTGGTCCCCTTACGAGCAGTACTTC | CASSLGTDRWSPYEQYF
many | . | TRBJ2-7 | TRBV18 | TGTGCCAGCTCTCCTAACCCAGCCTCCTACGAGCAGTACTTC | CASSPNPASYEQYF
many | TRBD1 | TRBJ1-2 | TRBV18 | TGTGCCAGCTCGGGCTCCTCCGGACAGGCGATGTATGGCTACACCTTC | CASSGSSGQAMYGYTF
. | . | TRBJ2-7 | TRBV27 | TGTGCCAGCAGGTTCAGGGGAGGGGAGCAGTACTTC | CASRFRGGEQYF
. | . | TRBJ2-2 | TRBV11-3 | TGTGCCAGCAGCTCAAGTACAGGGACCGGCACCGGGGAGCTGTTTTTT | CASSSSTGTGTGELFF
many | . | TRBJ2-6 | TRBV5-1 | TGCGCCAGCAGCCTGGGGCACTCCGTCTCTGGGGCCAACGTCCTGACTTTC | CASSLGHSVSGANVLTF
few | . | TRBJ1-6 | TRBV5-1 | TGCGCCAGCAGCTTGGTTTTTGTCGGGAAAGTCGATTCACCCCTCCACTTT | CASSLVFVGKVDSPLHF
many | TRBD2 | TRBJ2-3 | TRBV4-2 | TGTGCCAGCAGCCAAGCCTTAGGACTAGCGGGTCCCACAGATACGCAGTATTTT | CASSQALGLAGPTDTQYF
few | TRBD1 | TRBJ1-5 | TRBV7-9 | TGTGCCAGCAGCTTAGGACAGGGGGATCAGCCCCAGCATTTT | CASSLGQGDQPQHF
. | . | TRBJ2-2 | TRBV9 | TGTGCCAGCAGCGTAGGACAGAGGAACACCGGGGAGCTGTTTTTT | CASSVGQRNTGELFF
few | . | TRBJ2-3 | TRBV13 | TGTGCCAGCAGCTTAGAACCGGGAACTAGCACAGATACGCAGTATTTT | CASSLEPGTSTDTQYF
many | TRBD2 | TRBJ2-3 | TRBV12-3/TRBV12-4 | TGTGCCAGCAGCTCCCCGGGACTAGCGGGGCGAGATACGCAGTATTTT | CASSSPGLAGRDTQYF
many | . | TRBJ2-7 | TRBV27 | TGTGCCAGCAGTTCCCCTCCCCCGCTGGATAGGTCCTACGAGCAGTACTTC | CASSSPPPLDRSYEQYF
many | . | TRBJ1-1 | TRBV6-2/TRBV6-3 | TGTGCCAGCAGTTACTCCGGGGCAGGCACTGAAGCTTTCTTT | CASSYSGAGTEAFF
many | . | TRBJ1-6 | TRBV18 | TGTGCCAGCTCCCTCGTACAGGCCCACTCCTATAATTCACCCCTCCACTTT | CASSLVQAHSYNSPLHF
. | TRBD2 | TRBJ2-5 | TRBV29-1 | TGCAGCGTTCGTCTAGCGGGGGAGACCCAGTACTTC | CSVRLAGETQYF
. | . | TRBJ1-1 | TRBV7-3 | TGTGCCAGCAGCTTTACAGATAACACTGAAGCTTTCTTT | CASSFTDNTEAFF
. | . | TRBJ1-3 | TRBV20-1 | TGCAGTGCTAGAGGGGCCTCCGGGACGCCAGCGGGAAACACCATATATTTT | CSARGASGTPAGNTIYF
. | TRBD2 | TRBJ2-5 | TRBV7-2 | TGTGCCAGCAGCTCTCACCGGGGGGTGGAGACCCAGTACTTC | CASSSHRGVETQYF